One sample yielded the 18 T cell receptor beta chains listed below, sequenced in a study of blood T cell repertoires in COVID-19 (dated by TCRdb to the early 2020s). The method behind the library was the immunoSEQ multiplex PCR assay. TCRdb stores this immuneACCESS table with in-frame sequences only. Part of the clones is absent; in the studies checked, under half of the shortfall reflects unresolved V genes, and no reason is known for the rest. The sample table shows about 180,000 clones, and 70% to 90% are seen once. The ten largest clones capture less than 25% of the sample. The sequencing input was peripheral blood. The source is a man in his sixties or seventies with active or convalescent COVID-19.

This clone has only one observation. The chain couples TRBV18 to TRBJ2-3, with D possibly being TRBD2 (5 bases). The CDR3 consists of 14 residues. The germline CDR1 and CDR2 sequences are KGHSH and LQKENI. The V end lost 4 bases, the J end lost 6 bases, and 14 bases lay between the germline ends. The CDR3 sequence is CASSLLPRRDTQYF. CDR3 coding DNA: TGTGCCAGCTCACTCTTGCCTCGGAGGGATACGCAGTATTTT.

The rearrangement joins TRBV7-2 to TRBJ2-5; maybe TRBD2 (6 bases). V was clipped by 3 bases and J by 4 bases, with 21 bases between them. The CDR3 length is 17 residues. CDR1 SGHTA and CDR2 FQGNSA come from the germline V gene. The CDR3 region has the DNA TGTGCCAGCAGCTTGCCTCCGGGGGTCTTTCTACGAGAGACCCAGTACTTC. Amino acids: CASSLPPGVFLRETQYF. The variable domain in full, with the rest retrieved from reference TRBV7-2 and TRBJ2-5, is GAGVSQSPSNKVTEKGKDVELRCDPISGHTALYWYRQSLGQGLEFLIYFQGNSAPDKSGLPSDRFSAERTGGSVSTLTIQRTQQEDSAVYLCASSLPPGVFLRETQYFGPGTRLLVL.

V and J are TRBV6-6 and TRBJ1-1; D might be TRBD1 (6 bases). V gave up 7 bases and J gave up 5 bases, with 20 bases separating them. Germline V lookup: CDR1 MNHNY, CDR2 SVGAGI (reference sequence). CDR3 length equals 15 residues. DNA of the CDR3: TGTGCCAGCAAAAACGAACTCAGGGGTCGAACTGAAGCTTTCTTT. It yields the protein CASKNELRGRTEAFF.

V is TRBV9 and J is TRBJ1-1; D call uncertain. Trimming removed 0 bases from V and 1 base from J, with 7 bases in between. Germline V lookup: CDR1 SGDLS, CDR2 YYNGEE. The CDR3 totals 14 residues. For the CDR3, the DNA is TGTGCCAGCAGCGTAGGCCGGGAGAACACTGAAGCTTTCTTT. The encoded protein is CASSVGRENTEAFF.

V is TRBV7-7 and J is TRBJ2-6; 7 bases agree with TRBD1. The CDR3 is made up of 16 amino acids. Germline lookup yields CDR1 SSHAT and CDR2 FNYEAQ (reference sequence). Trimming cost V 5 bases and J 4 bases; bases outside gene matches: 8. The CDR3 protein is CASSPTTGSGANVLTF. CDR3 sequence (DNA): TGTGCCAGCAGCCCGACGACAGGGTCCGGGGCCAACGTCCTGACTTTC.

The rearrangement uses TRBV29-1 and TRBJ1-2; no reliable D call. CDR1 SQVTM and CDR2 ANQGSEA come from the germline V gene. The V end was cut by 4 bases, the J end by 5 bases, with 26 bases between. The CDR3 totals 17 residues. The CDR3: CSVVLPTESRGNYGYTF. The CDR3 nucleotides read TGCAGCGTTGTTTTACCGACCGAATCCCGAGGGAATTATGGCTACACCTTC.

This clone was detected many times. V is TRBV5-4 and J is TRBJ2-7; D may be TRBD1 (6 bases). V was pared by 4 bases and J by 3 bases, with 14 bases between. Germline lookup yields CDR1 SGHNT and CDR2 YYREEE (reference sequence). CDR3 length: 14 residues. CDR3 sequence reads: CASSPEPGDYEQYF. The CDR3 coding sequence is TGTGCCAGCAGCCCCGAACCAGGGGACTACGAGCAGTACTTC.

V gene TRBV12-3 or TRBV12-4 combines with J gene TRBJ1-4, with D unresolved. The germline V and J ends were trimmed by 3 bases and 7 bases, with 6 bases remaining between them. This CDR3 has 12 residues. CDR3 sequence reads: CASSFGSEKLFF. Written as DNA, the CDR3 is TGTGCCAGCAGTTTTGGGAGTGAAAAACTGTTTTTT.

The chain recombines TRBV19 with TRBJ2-3; D gene unclear. CDR3 length: 15 residues. Germline loops: CDR1 LNHDA, CDR2 SQIVND (reference sequence). The germline V and J ends were trimmed by 3 bases and 1 base, with 11 bases remaining between them. CDR3: CASSIGQYRTDTQYF. The CDR3 region has the DNA TGTGCCAGTAGTATTGGGCAGTACCGCACAGATACGCAGTATTTT.

This clone was picked up one time. The gene calls are TRBV29-1 and TRBJ2-5; D call uncertain. V was trimmed by 1 base and J by 0 bases, leaving 3 bases between them. The CDR3 covers 12 residues. Germline CDR1 reads SQVTM; CDR2 reads ANQGSEA. CDR3 sequence reads: CSVEANQETQYF. The CDR3 DNA reads TGCAGCGTTGAAGCCAACCAAGAGACCCAGTACTTC.

This chain links TRBV10-2 with TRBJ1-5, with D possibly TRBD1 on 5 matching bases. Germline V gene sequence: CDR1 WSHSY, CDR2 SAAADI. The germline V and J ends were trimmed by 10 bases and 5 bases, with 21 bases remaining between them. This CDR3 is built from 15 residues. The DNA for the CDR3 is TGCGCCACCCAACCCCGCGGCCAGGGCGATCAGCCCCAGCATTTT. It encodes CATQPRGQGDQPQHF.

The rearrangement uses TRBV7-9 and TRBJ2-3, with D possibly TRBD1 on 6 matching bases. Germline CDR1 and CDR2: SEHNR and FQNEAQ (reference sequence). Trimming cost V 5 bases and J 5 bases, with 14 bases left between them. This CDR3 is built from 14 residues. CDR3 nucleotides: TGTGCCAGCAGCGAACGGAGACAGGTAGATACGCAGTATTTT. Protein: CASSERRQVDTQYF.

V is TRBV28 and J is TRBJ1-2; D gene uncertain. The CDR3 is 13 amino acids. Germline V gene data show CDR1 as MDHEN and CDR2 as SYDVKM. Trimming took 4 bases from V and 7 from J, leaving 13 bases between them. The CDR3 coding sequence is TGTGCCAGCAGTTCCCCCAACAGTTTTGGCTACACCTTC. Translating gives CASSSPNSFGYTF.

The chain recombines TRBV24-1 with TRBJ2-3, with 7 bases lining up with TRBD2. This CDR3 has 14 amino acids. V was clipped by 6 bases and J by 4 bases; unmatched bases: 6. Germline V gene lookup returns CDR1 KGHDR and CDR2 SFDVKD. DNA of the CDR3: TGTGCCACCAGTAAAGCGGGAAGGGCAGATACGCAGTATTTT. Amino acid sequence: CATSKAGRADTQYF.

V is TRBV19 and J is TRBJ2-5; 7 bases are shared with TRBD2. CDR1 and CDR2 from the germline V gene are LNHDA and SQIVND (reference sequence). CDR3 length: 14 amino acids. Unmatched junction bases numbered 2, after V lost 3 bases and J lost 1 base. CDR3 sequence: CASSIGRGQETQYF. The CDR3 DNA sequence: TGTGCCAGTAGTATTGGGAGGGGCCAAGAGACCCAGTACTTC.

This sequence joins TRBV11-3 and TRBJ2-2, with D tentatively TRBD1 (6 bases). CDR1 and CDR2 (germline): SGHNT, YENEEA. The V and J ends lost 7 bases and 1 base respectively, with 10 bases between them. The CDR3 has 14 amino acids. CDR3 in amino acids: CASTSQGNTGELFF. The DNA for the CDR3 is TGTGCCAGCACATCACAGGGGAACACCGGGGAGCTGTTTTTT.

The chain links TRBV19 to TRBJ2-6; possibly TRBD1 for D (6 bases). Germline V lookup: CDR1 LNHDA, CDR2 SQIVND (reference sequence). V was trimmed by 7 bases and J by 0 bases, leaving 13 bases between them. This CDR3 contains 16 residues. The CDR3 loop is CASKLGGRSGANVLTF. In DNA, the CDR3 is TGTGCCAGTAAGCTAGGGGGACGCTCTGGGGCCAACGTCCTGACTTTC.

The chain recombines TRBV30 with TRBJ2-7, with a weak D call TRBD2 (6 bases). Per the germline V gene, CDR1 is GTSNPN and CDR2 is SVGIG (reference sequence). Trimming shortened V by 1 base and J by 4 bases, and 11 bases separated the two germline ends. The CDR3 is made up of 13 amino acids. CDR3 DNA sequence: TGTGCCTGGAGTGCCCTAGCGCCTTACGAGCAGTACTTC. This translates into CAWSALAPYEQYF.